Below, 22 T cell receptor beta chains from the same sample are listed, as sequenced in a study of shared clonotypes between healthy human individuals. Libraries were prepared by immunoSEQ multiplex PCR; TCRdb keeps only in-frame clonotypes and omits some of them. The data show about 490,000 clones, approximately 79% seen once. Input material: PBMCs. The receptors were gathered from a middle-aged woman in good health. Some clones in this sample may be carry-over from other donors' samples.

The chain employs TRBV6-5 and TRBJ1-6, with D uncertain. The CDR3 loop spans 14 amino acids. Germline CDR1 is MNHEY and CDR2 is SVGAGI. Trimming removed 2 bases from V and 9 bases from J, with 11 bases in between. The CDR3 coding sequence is TGTGCCAGCAGTTACCGACGGCGGGCTTCACCCCTCCACTTT. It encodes CASSYRRRASPLHF.

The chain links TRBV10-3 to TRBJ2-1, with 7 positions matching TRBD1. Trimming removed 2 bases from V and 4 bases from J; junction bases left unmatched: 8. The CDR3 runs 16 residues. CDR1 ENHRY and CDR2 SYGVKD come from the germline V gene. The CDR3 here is CAISETWDSKYNEQFF. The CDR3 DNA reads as TGTGCCATCAGTGAGACTTGGGACAGTAAGTACAATGAGCAGTTCTTC.

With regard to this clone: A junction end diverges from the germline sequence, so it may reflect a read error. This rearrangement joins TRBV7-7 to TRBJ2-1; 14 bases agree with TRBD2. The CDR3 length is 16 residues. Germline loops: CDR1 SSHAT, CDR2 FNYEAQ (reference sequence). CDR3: CASSSRLAGGINEQFF. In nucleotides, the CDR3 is TGTGCTAGCAGTTCTAGACTAGCGGGAGGGATCAATGAGCAGTTCTTC.

CDR3 bases: TGTGCCAGCAGGGAGACTAGCGGTGCTGAAGAGACCCAGTACTTC. Amino acids: CASRETSGAEETQYF. The genes are TRBV28 and TRBJ2-5; 9 bases align to TRBD2. Germline V gene lookup returns CDR1 MDHEN and CDR2 SYDVKM. The V gene end was trimmed by 6 bases and the J gene end by 3 bases; junction bases not matched to a gene: 8. This CDR3 has 15 residues.

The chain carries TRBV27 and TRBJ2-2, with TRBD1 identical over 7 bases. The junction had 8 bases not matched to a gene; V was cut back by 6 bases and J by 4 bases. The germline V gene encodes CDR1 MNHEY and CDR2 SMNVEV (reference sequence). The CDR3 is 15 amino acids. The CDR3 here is CASSRTGEFTGELFF. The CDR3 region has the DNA TGTGCCAGCAGCCGGACAGGAGAATTCACCGGGGAGCTGTTTTTT.

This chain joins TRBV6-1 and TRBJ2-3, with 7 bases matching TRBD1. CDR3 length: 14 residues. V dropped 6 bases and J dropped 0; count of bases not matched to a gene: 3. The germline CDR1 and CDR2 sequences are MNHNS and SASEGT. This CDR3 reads CASSPQGSTDTQYF. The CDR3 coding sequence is TGTGCCAGCAGCCCACAGGGGAGCACAGATACGCAGTATTTT.

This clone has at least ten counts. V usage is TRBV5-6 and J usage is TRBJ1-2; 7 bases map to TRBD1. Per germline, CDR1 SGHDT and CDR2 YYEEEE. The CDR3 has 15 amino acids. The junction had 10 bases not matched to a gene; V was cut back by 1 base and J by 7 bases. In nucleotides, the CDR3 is TGTGCCAGCAGCTTGAGGGACAGCTGGGGGGCTGGCTACACCTTC. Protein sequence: CASSLRDSWGAGYTF. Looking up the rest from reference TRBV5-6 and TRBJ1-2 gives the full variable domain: DAGVTQSPTHLIKTRGQQVTLRCSPKSGHDTVSWYQQALGQGPQFIFQYYEEEERQRGNFPDRFSGHQFPNYSSELNVNALLLGDSALYLCASSLRDSWGAGYTFGSGTRLTVV.

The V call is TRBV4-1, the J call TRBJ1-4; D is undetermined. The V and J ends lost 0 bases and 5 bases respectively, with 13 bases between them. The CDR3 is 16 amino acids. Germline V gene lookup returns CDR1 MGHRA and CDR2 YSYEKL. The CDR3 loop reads CASSQDILRKNEKLFF. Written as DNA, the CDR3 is TGCGCCAGCAGCCAAGACATACTGAGGAAAAATGAAAAACTGTTTTTT.

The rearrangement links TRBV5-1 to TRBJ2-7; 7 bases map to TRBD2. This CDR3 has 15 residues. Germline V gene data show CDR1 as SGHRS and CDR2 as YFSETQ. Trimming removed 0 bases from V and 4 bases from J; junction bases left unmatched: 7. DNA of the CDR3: TGCGCCAGCAGCTTGGCCGCGGGAGTCGGGTACGAGCAGTACTTC. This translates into CASSLAAGVGYEQYF.

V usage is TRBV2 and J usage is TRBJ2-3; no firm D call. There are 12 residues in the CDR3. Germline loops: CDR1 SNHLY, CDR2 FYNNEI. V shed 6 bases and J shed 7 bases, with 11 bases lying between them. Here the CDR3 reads CASRDDSHTQYF. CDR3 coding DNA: TGTGCCAGCAGGGACGACTCCCATACGCAGTATTTT.

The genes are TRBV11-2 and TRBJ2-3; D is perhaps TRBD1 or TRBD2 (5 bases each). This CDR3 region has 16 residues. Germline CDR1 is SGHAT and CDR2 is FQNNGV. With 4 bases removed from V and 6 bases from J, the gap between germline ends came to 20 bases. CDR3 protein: CASSSLGTRGRDTQYF. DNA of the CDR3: TGTGCCAGCAGCTCCCTCGGGACCAGAGGACGCGATACGCAGTATTTT.

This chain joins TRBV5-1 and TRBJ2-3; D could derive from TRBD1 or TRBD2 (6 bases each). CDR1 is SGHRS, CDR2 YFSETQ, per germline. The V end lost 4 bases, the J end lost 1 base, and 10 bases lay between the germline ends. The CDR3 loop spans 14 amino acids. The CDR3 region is CASSPGAGTDTQYF. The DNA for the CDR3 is TGCGCCAGCAGCCCGGGGGCCGGCACAGATACGCAGTATTTT.

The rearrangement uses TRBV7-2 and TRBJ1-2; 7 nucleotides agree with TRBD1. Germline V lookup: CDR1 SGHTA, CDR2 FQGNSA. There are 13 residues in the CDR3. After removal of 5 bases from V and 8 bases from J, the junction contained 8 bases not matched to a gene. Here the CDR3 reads CASSIQGFGGYTF. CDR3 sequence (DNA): TGTGCCAGCAGCATACAGGGGTTTGGGGGCTACACCTTC.

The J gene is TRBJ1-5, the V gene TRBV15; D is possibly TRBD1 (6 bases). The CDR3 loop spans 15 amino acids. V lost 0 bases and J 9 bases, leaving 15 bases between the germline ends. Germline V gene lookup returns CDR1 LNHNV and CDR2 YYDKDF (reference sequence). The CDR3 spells CATSREGTGLTPQHF. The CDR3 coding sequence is TGTGCCACCAGCAGAGAGGGTACAGGGCTTACGCCCCAGCATTTT.

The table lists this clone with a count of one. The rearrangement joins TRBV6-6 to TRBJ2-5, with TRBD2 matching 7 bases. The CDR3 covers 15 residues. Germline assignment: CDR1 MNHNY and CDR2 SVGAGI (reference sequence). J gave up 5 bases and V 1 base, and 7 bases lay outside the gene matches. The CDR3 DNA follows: TGTGCCAGCAGTTACTTGACGGAGGGAGGGGAGACCCAGTACTTC. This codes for CASSYLTEGGETQYF.

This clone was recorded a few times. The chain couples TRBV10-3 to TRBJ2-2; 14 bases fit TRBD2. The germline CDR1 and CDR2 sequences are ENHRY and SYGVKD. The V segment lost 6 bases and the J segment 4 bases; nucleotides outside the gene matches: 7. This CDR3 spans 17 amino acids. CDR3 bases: TGTGCCATCAGGACGGGACTAGCGGGAGTAAGCACCGGGGAGCTGTTTTTT. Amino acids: CAIRTGLAGVSTGELFF.

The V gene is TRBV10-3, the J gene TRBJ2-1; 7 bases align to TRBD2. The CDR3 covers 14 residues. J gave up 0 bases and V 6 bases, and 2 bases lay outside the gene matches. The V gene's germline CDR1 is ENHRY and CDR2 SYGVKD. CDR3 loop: CAISRGSSYNEQFF. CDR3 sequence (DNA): TGTGCCATCAGCCGCGGGAGCTCCTACAATGAGCAGTTCTTC.

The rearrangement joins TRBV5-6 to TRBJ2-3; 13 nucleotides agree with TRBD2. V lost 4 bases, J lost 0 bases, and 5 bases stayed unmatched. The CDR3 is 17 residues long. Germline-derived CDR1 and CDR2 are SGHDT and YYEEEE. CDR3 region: CASSPGTSGVSTDTQYF. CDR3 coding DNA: TGTGCCAGCAGCCCCGGGACTAGCGGGGTGAGCACAGATACGCAGTATTTT. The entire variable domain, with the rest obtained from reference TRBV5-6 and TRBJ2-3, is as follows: DAGVTQSPTHLIKTRGQQVTLRCSPKSGHDTVSWYQQALGQGPQFIFQYYEEEERQRGNFPDRFSGHQFPNYSSELNVNALLLGDSALYLCASSPGTSGVSTDTQYFGPGTRLTVL.

This CDR3 reads CAIGDRATYEQYF. In DNA, the CDR3 is TGTGCCATAGGGGACAGGGCTACCTACGAGCAGTACTTC. The chain recombines TRBV7-9 with TRBJ2-7, with 9 bases identical to TRBD1. The CDR3 loop spans 13 amino acids. CDR1 is SEHNR and CDR2 is FQNEAQ in the germline V gene (reference sequence). V trimming: 10 bases; J trimming: 2 bases; junction bases outside the gene matches: 6.

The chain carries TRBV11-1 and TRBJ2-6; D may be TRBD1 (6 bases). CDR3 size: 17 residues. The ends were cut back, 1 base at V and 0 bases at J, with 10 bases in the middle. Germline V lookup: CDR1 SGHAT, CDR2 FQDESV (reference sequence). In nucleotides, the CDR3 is TGTGCCAGCAGCTTAGACAGGGCGAGCTCTGGGGCCAACGTCCTGACTTTC. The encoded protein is CASSLDRASSGANVLTF.

The CDR3 DNA reads TGTGCCAGCAGCCTCAGGGGGCTAGCGGGACGACAGACAGATACGCAGTATTTT. Protein: CASSLRGLAGRQTDTQYF. This rearrangement joins TRBV11-2 to TRBJ2-3, with D possibly being TRBD2 (9 bases). The CDR3 runs 18 residues. V lost 5 bases, J lost 3 bases, and 24 bases lay in between. The germline V gene encodes CDR1 SGHAT and CDR2 FQNNGV.

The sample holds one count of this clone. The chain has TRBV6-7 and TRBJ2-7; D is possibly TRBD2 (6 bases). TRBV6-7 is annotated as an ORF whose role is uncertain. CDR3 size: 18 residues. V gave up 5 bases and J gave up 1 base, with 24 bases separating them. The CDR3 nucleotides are TGTGCCAGCAGTGGTCCGAGAGAGGAGGGCTTTTATTCCTACGAGCAGTACTTC. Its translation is CASSGPREEGFYSYEQYF.